The entry that follows covers one T cell receptor beta chain sequence. The record originates from a study of blood T cell repertoires in COVID-19. Study overall: The study drew acute and convalescent COVID-19 samples from the United States, Italy and Spain. The analysed material was cDNA or gDNA that came from T cells, B-cell-depleted T cells, or PBMCs.

All enrollees were roughly 18 to 90 years old and from about two dozen US areas. Allocation to cohorts depended on clinical history reported by the participants. Trimming shortened V by 5 bases and J by 7 bases, and 14 bases separated the two germline ends. Germline V gives CDR1 MDHEN, CDR2 SYDVKM. This CDR3 spans 13 amino acids. Some clones are missing from TCRdb's copy, which holds only in-frame ones; the method was immunoSEQ multiplex PCR. The data contain 250,000 to 300,000 clones, just over 90% of them singletons. V gene TRBV28 combines with J gene TRBJ1-1, with D tentatively TRBD1 (5 bases). The sequence was collected from a middle-aged woman with acute COVID-19. Sample: PBMCs or T cells enriched from blood (not recorded which). For the CDR3, the DNA is TGTGCCAGCAGTCCTGGGGCGAACCGTGAAGCTTTCTTT. Its translation: CASSPGANREAFF. The variable domain in full, with the rest retrieved from reference TRBV28 and TRBJ1-1, is DVKVTQSSRYLVKRTGEKVFLECVQDMDHENMFWYRQDPGLGLRLIYFSYDVKMKEKGDIPEGYSVSREKKERFSLILESASTNQTSMYLCASSPGANREAFFGQGTRLTVV.